This paragraph reports one T cell receptor beta chain. Its specificity is not known. This entry is derived from a study of a mutant IDH1 vaccine in newly diagnosed glioma. Germline CDR1 and CDR2: WSHSY and SAAADI. This CDR3 has 13 amino acids. V was trimmed by 1 base and J by 7 bases, leaving 10 bases between them. Documented time point: week 11, during vaccination. Topical imiquimod accompanied each vaccine dose, which consisted of 300 ug of mutant IDH1 20-mer peptide. Only in-frame clones appear in the TCRdb table, and some are missing; sequencing was by immunoSEQ multiplex PCR. The sample carries some 40,000 clones, 80% recorded once.

Sequenced material: peripheral blood mononuclear cells (PBMCs), taken from a glioma patient whose treatment included an IDH1 peptide vaccine. The chain joins TRBV10-2 to TRBJ1-2; no reliable D call. The receptor's source is a woman between 25 and 40 years old with glioma. Some clones in this sample may be carry-over from other donors' samples. The CDR3 coding sequence is TGCGCCAGCAGTGAGTTGGGCCCCGCTGGCTACACCTTC. Encoded protein: CASSELGPAGYTF.